This paragraph covers one T cell receptor (beta chain) sequence. This entry belongs to a study of blood T cell repertoires in COVID-19. Looking at the study overall: Nucleic acid was either cDNA or gDNA, and it came from T cells, B-cell-depleted T cells, or PBMCs.

The table came from immunoSEQ multiplex PCR; TCRdb's copy has only in-frame clones and leaves some out. The repertoire holds 220,000 or so clones, with about 88% as singletons. Trimming shortened V by 6 bases and J by 2 bases, and 10 bases separated the two germline ends. The CDR3 contains 13 residues. The sequence derives from a man aged 50-60 years who had recovered from COVID-19. The chain recombines TRBV12-3 or TRBV12-4 with TRBJ1-1, with D possibly TRBD1 on 6 matching bases. Sequences were obtained from peripheral blood. CDR3 sequence: CASSPGHNTEAFF. In nucleotides, the CDR3 is TGTGCCAGCAGCCCGGGACATAACACTGAAGCTTTCTTT.